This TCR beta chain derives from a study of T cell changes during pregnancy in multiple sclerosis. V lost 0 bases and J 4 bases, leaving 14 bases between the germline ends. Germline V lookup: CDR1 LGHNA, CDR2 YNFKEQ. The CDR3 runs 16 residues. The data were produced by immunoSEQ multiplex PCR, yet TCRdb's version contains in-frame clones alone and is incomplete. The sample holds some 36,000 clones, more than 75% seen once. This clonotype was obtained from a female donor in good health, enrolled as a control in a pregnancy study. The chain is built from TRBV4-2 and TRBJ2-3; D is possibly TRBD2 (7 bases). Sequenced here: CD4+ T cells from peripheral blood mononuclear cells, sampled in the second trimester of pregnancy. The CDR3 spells CASSQDRGGAADTQYF. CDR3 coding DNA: TGTGCCAGCAGCCAAGATAGGGGGGGGGCCGCAGATACGCAGTATTTT.